The following is a TCR beta chain sequence with its context. The sample is drawn from a study of sequential checkpoint blockade in melanoma. The sample's treatment: randomized to nivolumab then ipilimumab (arm A) or the reverse (arm B). PBMC sorting kept live CD3+CD8+ cells without CD19 or CD56. Produced via immunoSEQ multiplex PCR; TCRdb's table is partial and in-frame only. The table lists more than 25,000 clones, less than 90% of them singletons. With 3 bases removed from V and 10 bases from J, the gap between germline ends came to 19 bases. The CDR3 extends over 15 amino acids. CDR1 is GTSNPN, CDR2 SVGIG, per germline (reference sequence).

The J gene is TRBJ1-6, the V gene TRBV30; D unresolved. This clonotype originated in a human donor with melanoma. Sequenced here: CD8+ T cells sorted from blood (inferred from file names), sampled from a patient given nivolumab and ipilimumab in sequence. The CDR3 loop reads CAWSVDEGWQSPLHF. CDR3 nucleotide sequence: TGTGCCTGGAGCGTCGACGAGGGATGGCAGTCACCCCTCCACTTT.